Below, 10 T cell receptor beta chains from the same sample are listed, as sequenced in a study of CD8 T cells in Susac syndrome (dated by TCRdb to between 2018 and 2021). To prepare the library, the immunoSEQ multiplex PCR assay was applied. RNA was extracted using the RNeasy kit, and about 0.45 to 1 ug of the RNA was reverse transcribed with random hexamers. The raw public reads went through TCRdb reprocessing: fastp at Q25, MiXCR clone calling, in-frame beta chains kept. Each CDR3 protein appears once, grouped with its most common genes and DNA. Present in this sample are under 200,000 distinct CDR3 sequences, about 91% of which were seen just once. Roughly 0.087% of the sample rests with the top ten. Specimen: CD4+ T cells from PBMCs. The origin of the receptors is a human donor with Susac syndrome.

The V call is TRBV18, the J call TRBJ1-2; D may be TRBD1 (6 bases). CDR1 and CDR2 (germline): KGHSH, LQKENI. With 6 bases removed from V and 8 bases from J, the gap between germline ends came to 10 bases. The CDR3 length is 11 residues. The CDR3 DNA reads TGTGCCAGCTCCCTCGGACAGGGCTACACCTTC. Translating gives CASSLGQGYTF.

The genes are TRBV6-2 or TRBV6-3 and TRBJ1-5; D call uncertain. Deletions cut 5 bases from V and 5 bases from J, with 19 bases between. The germline V gene has CDR1 MNHEY and CDR2 SVGEGT. CDR3 length equals 16 residues. The CDR3 DNA is TGTGCCAGCAGTCCCCCAACCTCTCCAAAGGATCAGCCCCAGCATTTT. As protein: CASSPPTSPKDQPQHF.

CDR3 amino acids: CASSSSSDDSEYF. The CDR3 nucleotides are TGTGCCAGCAGCTCATCAAGCGACGATAGCGAGTATTTT. This sequence joins TRBV9 and TRBJ2-3, with a weak D call TRBD2 (5 bases). The CDR3 has 13 amino acids. Germline CDR1 SGDLS, CDR2 YYNGEE. Trimming stripped 4 bases from V and 13 bases from J, with 19 bases between.

In its sample, this clonotype was seen once. This sequence joins TRBV5-1 and TRBJ2-5; TRBD2 might be the D (6 bases). Trimming stripped 5 bases from V and 1 base from J, with 9 bases between. Germline V gene lookup returns CDR1 SGHRS and CDR2 YFSETQ. The CDR3 contains 13 residues. The CDR3 spells CASRGTFQETQYF. CDR3 DNA sequence: TGCGCCAGCAGAGGGACTTTCCAAGAGACCCAGTACTTC.

The chain joins TRBV25-1 to TRBJ1-2; a possible D gene is TRBD1 (5 bases). Trimming took off 0 bases at V and 5 bases at J, with 13 bases between the two ends. The CDR3 sequence is 15 residues long. Germline CDR1 and CDR2: MGHDK and SYGVNS. CDR3 nucleotides: TGTGCCAGCAGTGAATATCTCGGGGCCTCTTATGGCTACACCTTC. Amino acids: CASSEYLGASYGYTF.

V usage is TRBV9 and J usage is TRBJ2-3; D ambiguous. From germline, CDR1 is SGDLS and CDR2 YYNGEE. Trimming stripped 1 base from V and 8 bases from J, with 14 bases between. The CDR3 loop spans 14 amino acids. As DNA, the CDR3 is TGTGCCAGCAGCGTAAGTCCCCAAGTAGGTACGCAGTATTTT. Protein: CASSVSPQVGTQYF.

V and J are TRBV29-1 and TRBJ1-4; D uncertain. The germline V gene encodes CDR1 SQVTM and CDR2 ANQGSEA. V dropped 4 bases and J dropped 0 bases, with 6 bases sitting between them. This CDR3 has 13 residues. The CDR3 bases are TGCAGCGTTGGCGGGCCAACTAATGAAAAACTGTTTTTT. It translates to CSVGGPTNEKLFF.

The V gene is TRBV27, the J gene TRBJ1-2; D is uncertain. V was pared by 3 bases and J by 0 bases, with 17 bases between. Germline V gene data show CDR1 as MNHEY and CDR2 as SMNVEV (reference sequence). The CDR3 contains 17 residues. This CDR3 reads CASSLGRPLYANYGYTF. DNA for the CDR3: TGTGCCAGCAGTTTGGGCAGGCCTCTCTATGCTAACTATGGCTACACCTTC.

The V call is TRBV29-1, the J call TRBJ1-1; the D is unclear. The CDR3 has 11 residues. Deletions cut 4 bases from V and 5 bases from J, with 8 bases between. Looked up from germline, CDR1 is SQVTM and CDR2 is ANQGSEA. CDR3: CSVGWGTEAFF. CDR3 bases: TGCAGCGTTGGTTGGGGAACTGAAGCTTTCTTT.

The gene calls are TRBV20-1 and TRBJ2-5, with 7 bases fitting TRBD2. This CDR3 spans 14 amino acids. Germline assignment: CDR1 DFQATT and CDR2 SNEGSKA (reference sequence). J lost 5 bases, V lost 2 bases, and 8 bases had no gene match. As DNA, the CDR3 is TGCAGTGCTAGAATAGCGGGTAACGATGAGACCCAGTACTTC. This translates into CSARIAGNDETQYF.